This paragraph reports one TCR beta chain. This clone was seen more than once but under ten times. No cognate antigen has been identified for it. Per-base quality was not reported, and no clone a single base away is much larger than it. In total, 666 healthy bone marrow donors made up the cohort. At the time of sampling, every cohort member was nominally healthy, though immune exposures that went unrecorded were likely present. The donor tested CMV seropositive, placing the donor among the 289 seropositive members of the cohort. A peripheral blood sample was provided by each donor, and peripheral blood mononuclear cells were used for TCR beta sequencing. Genomic DNA extraction from the blood cell samples was performed with the Qiagen DNeasy Blood Extraction Kit. The receptor library was made with the immunoSEQ multiplex PCR assay. For the multiplex PCR, a mixture combining 60 forward primers for TCR Vbeta segments and 13 reverse primers for TCR Jbeta segments was used. The CDR3 region of rearranged TCR beta genes was amplified from genomic DNA with a multiplex PCR assay. Amplified TCR beta libraries were sequenced as 87-base-pair reads on the Illumina HiSeq System. Under the source paper's analysis protocol: A later analysis counted about 80 million unique TCR beta chains across the 550 to 700 repertoires, and around 9.9 million of these chains were shared by at least two donors. Raw reads were error-corrected and collapsed into unique sequences by a nearest-neighbor algorithm in which closely related sequences were merged to remove PCR and sequencing errors. V, D and J gene segments were assigned by aligning CDR3 sequences to IMGT reference sequences. For a sequence to be retained, at least a six-nucleotide match to both a V gene segment and a J gene segment was required. A rearrangement was called productive if the CDR3 had no stop codons and remained in frame with V and J, and every other rearrangement was called non-productive. Following IMGT convention, CDR3 was defined as the stretch from the second conserved V-encoded cysteine to the conserved J-encoded phenylalanine. The earlier analysis of about 590 of the donors excluded sequences that lacked an unambiguous match to a single V gene segment. In an earlier analysis of about 590 of the donors, a V segment was called functional when productive rearrangements were above 56.7%, and segregating when the standard deviation between donors exceeded 5%. A statistical classification framework was built for diagnosing cytomegalovirus status from the catalog of TCR beta chain sequences. In a later analysis, TCR nucleotide sequences were compared against IMGT/GENE-DB human TR gene sequences so that V and J genes could be assigned. In a later analysis, CDR3 sequences and most-parsimonious VDJ recombination scenarios were assigned using the TCRdist pipeline. In a later analysis, each TCR beta chain was defined by its CDR3 amino acid sequence together with its V-gene family, and reads lacking a unique V-gene family were excluded. A later analysis removed nearly 600 highly shared, low-generation-probability nucleotide sequences to deal with suspected cross-contamination and a sequencing artifact. In a later analysis, a clonal expansion index for each public chain was calculated from normalized within-repertoire ranks of inferred template counts. A later analysis computed generation probabilities with a VDJ recombination model fitted to out-of-frame rearrangements, and checked the results against IGoR. In a later analysis, hypergeometric tests were used to score TCR-TCR, TCR-HLA and TCR-CMV co-occurrence, with a repertoire-size bias correction applied to TCR pairs. In a later analysis, false discovery rates were estimated by permuting HLA or CMV assignments 20 times. In a later analysis, co-occurring TCRs were grouped using DBSCAN, and TCRdist sequence similarity was added for clustering within HLA-allele-positive subsets. For co-occurrence clustering, repertoires with fewer than 30,000 or more than 120,000 public chains were excluded, along with 5 or 6 repertoires with anomalous nucleotide sharing. TCRdb took this table from immuneACCESS and kept in-frame rearrangements with V and J called. Such tables lack part of the clones; where checked against another copy, unresolved V genes explain under half of the gap, and the rest is unexplained. That table gives V, J and clone size, and the DNA gave D and trimming. A total of over 150,000 clones appear in this sample, around 77% of them only once. The leading ten clones occupy more than 3% of the sample.

Inclusive of the bounding cysteine and phenylalanine, the CDR3 is 14 residues long. Just the 42-base CDR3 DNA is kept, in frame starting at base 1. The junction shows trimming of 1 base on V and 5 bases on J, plus 12 bases between the germline ends. The germline V gene (reference sequence) supplies CDR1 WNHNN and CDR2 SYGVQD. This specimen comes from a study of cytomegalovirus exposure and HLA in healthy donors (dated by TCRdb to the late 2010s). Regarding the complete study: In an earlier analysis of under 750 of the donors, around 300 Gb of sequence data and 95 million to 130 million unique TCR beta sequences from 150 million to 200 million T cells were reported. To predict cytomegalovirus infection status, the study combined high-throughput TCR immunosequencing, statistical association of individual TCRs with disease status, and machine learning. The genetic ancestry cluster associated with self-reported Caucasian donors included around four fifths of the 398 genotyped donors. All discovery cohort repertoires had been generated on a single sequencing platform. Four or five DR-DQ haplotypes were treated as single units for association and clustering because of strong linkage in the cohort. Alongside the repertoire data, information on donor age, sex, ethnicity and CMV serostatus was compiled. An early release covering 500 to 750 HLA-typed donors comprised 250 to 350 gigabases of sequencing data and 85 million to 100 million unique TCR sequences. Typing coverage varied by locus: roughly 620-630 donors for A, B, C, DRB1 and DQB1; around 560 for DQA1; more than 600 for DPA1; roughly 470 for DPB1. The study aimed to test whether cataloging public T cell receptors could reveal signatures of past pathogen exposure. Genome-wide SNP genotypes for about three fifths of the roughly 670 donors were used in a later genetic analysis, which treated that subset as a discovery cohort. A later analysis re-examined previously published TCR beta repertoires from about 670 donors and added high-resolution HLA genotyping to investigate patterns of TCR occurrence. To decide whether each TCR beta V gene segment behaved as functional or pseudogenic, an earlier analysis of some 540 of the donors relied on high-throughput TCR beta sequencing. Among 350 to 400 genotyped donors of the cohort, an average of about 240,000 unique TCR beta nucleotide sequences were sequenced per donor, about a sixth of them non-productive. HLA typing included class I and class II loci at four-digit resolution. Along with the approximately 700-subject first cohort, a separate validation cohort of approximately 110 different subjects was used. In the later analysis, no new phenotypic data were used to find candidate immune exposures; instead, reliance was placed on TCR beta sequences and their occurrence across donors. The study used immunosequencing to profile the T cell repertoires of under 700 subjects and linked those repertoires to cytomegalovirus serostatus.

What the study reported, not specific to this receptor: The 87-base-pair reads could not distinguish some IMGT-functional V segments, including TRBV6-2 and TRBV6-3, so those segments were excluded. In a later analysis, most CMV-associated TCR beta chains were found to appear HLA-restricted, with HLA associations seemingly driven largely by CMV exposure. A group of highly shared sequence variants was considered likely to be a technical artifact of the sequencing pipeline. The authors suggested that the approach could potentially be generalized to other disease states and immunological phenotypes. A later genetic analysis associated a missense DCLRE1C variant with V-gene and J-gene trimming of TCR beta chains, and an independent cohort replicated the association. Assigning TCR associations to individual alleles was difficult when HLA alleles, especially DR and DQ, strongly co-occurred. Sequencing depth was assumed to be roughly uniform across donors in the presence/absence analyses, though that assumption may not hold. Because counts were too low, about 18 rarely observed V segments, including chromosome 9 orphons, were left out of the earlier analysis of 500 to 650 of the donors. An earlier analysis of approximately 530 of the donors showed that most TCR beta V segments appeared in productive rearrangements either about 87% or about 30% of the time, which broadly matched IMGT annotations. A further reported finding was that TCR beta sequences accurately predicted the HLA-A and HLA-B alleles for most subjects in the first cohort. This cohort had only TCR beta chains sequenced, and the lack of alpha or paired-chain data limited which features could be detected. In the study, about 150 TCR beta chains were listed as associated with cytomegalovirus. In a later analysis, TCR association rates were found to vary across HLA loci, with the most associated TCRs seen for DRB1 alleles and the fewest for HLA-C alleles. HLA typing was unavailable for some donors at each locus, so association tests used only the typed subset. A later analysis reported that several top co-occurrence clusters appeared linked to parvovirus B19, influenza, CMV and Epstein-Barr virus. A later analysis found that HLA-associated TCR beta chains were more clonally expanded and had lower generation probabilities than equally common non-associated chains. Three of the identified cytomegalovirus-associated TCR beta chains were confirmed in vitro to be specific for cytomegalovirus antigens. A later analysis associated about 18,000 TCR beta sequences with specific HLA alleles at a false discovery rate of 0.05. The classifier was reported to diagnose cytomegalovirus status with high specificity and sensitivity in both the original and validation cohorts. According to a later genetic analysis, donors in an Asian-associated ancestry cluster had fewer N-insertions in productive TCRs than the approximately 670-donor mean. Correlated functional status among segregating V segments might reflect linkage disequilibrium, but an unknown experimental factor could not be ruled out. CMV serostatus was the only immune exposure information available for the cohort. Most TCR sequences were observed very rarely across donors, whereas some public TCRs were present in many individuals.

The chain uses TRBV10-1 and TRBJ2-7; TRBD2 might be the D gene, on 7 matching bases. What was sequenced was PBMCs. The sequence was obtained from a man aged 25 to 40 in good health and CMV-seropositive. The bases read TGCGCCAGCAGTGAGTACAGGGAGGGGAACGAGCAGTACTTC. Its protein reads: CASSEYREGNEQYF.